This T cell receptor beta chain was profiled in a study of cytomegalovirus exposure and HLA in healthy donors. This CDR3 contains 17 residues. V shed 3 bases, J shed 4 bases, and the junction held 10 bases outside the gene matches. Per the germline V gene, CDR1 is LNHDA and CDR2 is SQIVND (reference sequence). In this sample, this clone turned up once. 13 Jbeta primers and 60 Vbeta primers were used for the PCR. The method was immunoSEQ multiplex PCR; TCRdb's version includes in-frame clones alone and lacks a portion of them. Among under 200,000 clones listed, about 80% were seen once. The sample consisted of PBMCs. The clonotype was recovered from a man aged 55 to 70 in good health and CMV-seronegative. The chain links TRBV19 to TRBJ2-3, with 10 positions matching TRBD2. CDR3 in DNA: TGTGCCAGTAGTATCCGGGGGCGGACTAGCGGTCCAGATACGCAGTATTTT. This gives the protein CASSIRGRTSGPDTQYF.